One sample yielded the 5 T cell receptor beta chains listed below, sequenced in a study of vaccination and CD4 T cells after COVID-19. The study sequenced cultured CD4+ T cell DNA using the Oncomine TCR Beta short-read assay. Using its own MiXCR run on the PCR reads, TCRdb lists one record per CDR3 protein. The top ten clones hold under 10% of a sample with about 21,000 distinct CDR3 sequences, 67% of them seen once. Described treatment: approximately 9-day PBMC culture with coronavirus spike peptide pools or control peptides (ViraFEST assay). The antigens these receptors bind are not known. The sequencing sample was made of CD4+ T cells from blood, cultured in vitro. Source of these receptors: a human donor who had recovered from COVID-19.

The chain couples TRBV6-1 to TRBJ1-3, with D maybe TRBD1 (5 bases). The length of the CDR3 is 14 residues. Trimming cost V 8 bases and J 2 bases, with 13 bases left between them. The germline V gene encodes CDR1 MNHNS and CDR2 SASEGT. The CDR3 nucleotides are TGTGCCAGCCAGAGGGGAACTACTGGAAACACCATATATTTT. It translates to CASQRGTTGNTIYF.

The chain combines TRBV24-1 with TRBJ2-2; no clear D gene. The germline V gene has CDR1 KGHDR and CDR2 SFDVKD. The CDR3 totals 14 residues. Trimming shortened V by 9 bases and J by 3 bases, and 13 bases separated the two germline ends. The CDR3 coding sequence is TGTGCCACCTCCCCGAGGCAGTACACCGGGGAGCTGTTTTTT. This encodes CATSPRQYTGELFF.

This clonotype was seen more than once but under ten times. The rearrangement links TRBV5-1 to TRBJ1-4, with 10 bases fitting TRBD1. The CDR3 contains 18 residues. Germline V gene sequence: CDR1 SGHRS, CDR2 YFSETQ. V gave up 5 bases and J gave up 0 bases; unmatched junction bases: 10. CDR3 sequence: CASSYRTGGYTTNEKLFF. The CDR3 DNA is TGCGCCAGCAGTTATCGGACAGGGGGATATACAACTAATGAAAAACTGTTTTTT.

The chain links TRBV28 to TRBJ2-7; D might be TRBD2 (5 bases). The CDR3 contains 13 residues. V was clipped by 7 bases and J by 0 bases, with 10 bases between them. The germline gives CDR1 MDHEN, CDR2 SYDVKM. Written as DNA, the CDR3 is TGTGCCAGCACTTGGACTCACTCCTACGAGCAGTACTTC. Translating it yields CASTWTHSYEQYF.

The rearrangement links TRBV6-5 to TRBJ2-7, with TRBD2 identical over 9 bases. J lost 6 bases, V lost 6 bases, and 12 bases had no gene match. The CDR3 length is 15 residues. Looked up from germline, CDR1 is MNHEY and CDR2 is SVGAGI. In DNA form, the CDR3 reads TGTGCCAGCAGATACACCGGGACTAGCTACACCGAGCAGTACTTC. It is translated as CASRYTGTSYTEQYF.